These T cell receptor beta chains were read from a single sample in a study of monozygotic twins with cystic fibrosis. Assay used: immunoSEQ multiplex PCR; TCRdb lists only in-frame clones, some missing. The table has some 30,000 clones, roughly nine tenths seen once. Specimen: blood. All receptors come from a girl aged 2 to 9 with cystic fibrosis. Each CDR3 is given with its conserved first and last residue. A D gene is named only where the DNA matches it firmly. The size of a clone is reported for some rows only, either as once, few or many, or as a class for expanded clones.

v_call | d_call | clone_size | cdr3_aa
TRBV14 | - | few | CASSQEWGTRATEAFF
TRBV6-5 | - | - | CASSQRTGGYTF
TRBV7-2 | - | - | CASSPSRGEQFF
TRBV19 | - | - | CASSMLEGRTGELFF
TRBV4-3 | TRBD2 | - | CASSQDRGEASEQFF
TRBV5-1 | - | - | CASSLDQGMYGYTF
TRBV27 | TRBD1 | - | CASCAGGTVRNEQFF
TRBV15 | - | - | CATSPISGNTIYF
TRBV2 | TRBD1 | few | CASRTGGEQYF
TRBV2 | - | - | CASSEQGHYGYTF
TRBV7-9 | TRBD1 | once | CASSPLTGTGIGNEQFF
TRBV2 | - | - | CASSEMRGVNSPLHF
TRBV11-3 | - | - | CASSLDHGLEQYF
TRBV25-1 | - | - | CASSLWDTGELFF
TRBV9 | - | - | CASSVGVSNYEQYF
TRBV11-2 | - | - | CASSLWVNEQFF
TRBV5-4 | - | - | CASSLEGSRDLIQYF
TRBV19 | - | - | CASSIDGTSYEQYF
TRBV6-4 | - | - | CASSDSMGSDTQYF
TRBV5-4 | TRBD1 | - | CASSHDRQGISTEAFF
TRBV30 | - | - | CAWSVTGSTEAFF
TRBV11-2 | - | - | CASSLNKGSMGYGYTF
TRBV19 | - | - | CASSSSYTEAFF
TRBV11-3 | - | - | CASSPSGAYEQYF
TRBV5-4 | TRBD2 | - | CASSSTGGQYEQFF
TRBV25-1 | TRBD2 | - | CASETSGIDEQYF
TRBV30 | - | - | CAWSGGGYYGYTF
TRBV15 | TRBD1 | - | CATSRSRDRGNEQFF
TRBV6-5 | - | - | CASRTGLSTEAFF
TRBV6-1 | - | - | CASTLSTREIHEQYF
TRBV30 | TRBD1 | - | CAWSAGTGPLYEQYF